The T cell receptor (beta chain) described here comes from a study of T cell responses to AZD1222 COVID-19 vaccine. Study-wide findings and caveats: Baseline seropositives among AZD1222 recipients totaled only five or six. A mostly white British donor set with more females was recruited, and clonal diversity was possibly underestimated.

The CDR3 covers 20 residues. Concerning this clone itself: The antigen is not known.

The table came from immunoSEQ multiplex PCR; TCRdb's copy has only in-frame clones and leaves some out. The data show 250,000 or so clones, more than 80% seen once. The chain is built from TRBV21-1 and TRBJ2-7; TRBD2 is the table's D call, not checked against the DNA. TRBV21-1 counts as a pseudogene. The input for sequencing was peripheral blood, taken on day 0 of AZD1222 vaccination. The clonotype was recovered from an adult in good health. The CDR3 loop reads CASSKVFAGLAGGPSYEQYF. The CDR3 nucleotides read TGTGCCAGCAGCAAAGTTTTCGCGGGCCTAGCGGGAGGGCCCTCCTACGAGCAGTACTTC.